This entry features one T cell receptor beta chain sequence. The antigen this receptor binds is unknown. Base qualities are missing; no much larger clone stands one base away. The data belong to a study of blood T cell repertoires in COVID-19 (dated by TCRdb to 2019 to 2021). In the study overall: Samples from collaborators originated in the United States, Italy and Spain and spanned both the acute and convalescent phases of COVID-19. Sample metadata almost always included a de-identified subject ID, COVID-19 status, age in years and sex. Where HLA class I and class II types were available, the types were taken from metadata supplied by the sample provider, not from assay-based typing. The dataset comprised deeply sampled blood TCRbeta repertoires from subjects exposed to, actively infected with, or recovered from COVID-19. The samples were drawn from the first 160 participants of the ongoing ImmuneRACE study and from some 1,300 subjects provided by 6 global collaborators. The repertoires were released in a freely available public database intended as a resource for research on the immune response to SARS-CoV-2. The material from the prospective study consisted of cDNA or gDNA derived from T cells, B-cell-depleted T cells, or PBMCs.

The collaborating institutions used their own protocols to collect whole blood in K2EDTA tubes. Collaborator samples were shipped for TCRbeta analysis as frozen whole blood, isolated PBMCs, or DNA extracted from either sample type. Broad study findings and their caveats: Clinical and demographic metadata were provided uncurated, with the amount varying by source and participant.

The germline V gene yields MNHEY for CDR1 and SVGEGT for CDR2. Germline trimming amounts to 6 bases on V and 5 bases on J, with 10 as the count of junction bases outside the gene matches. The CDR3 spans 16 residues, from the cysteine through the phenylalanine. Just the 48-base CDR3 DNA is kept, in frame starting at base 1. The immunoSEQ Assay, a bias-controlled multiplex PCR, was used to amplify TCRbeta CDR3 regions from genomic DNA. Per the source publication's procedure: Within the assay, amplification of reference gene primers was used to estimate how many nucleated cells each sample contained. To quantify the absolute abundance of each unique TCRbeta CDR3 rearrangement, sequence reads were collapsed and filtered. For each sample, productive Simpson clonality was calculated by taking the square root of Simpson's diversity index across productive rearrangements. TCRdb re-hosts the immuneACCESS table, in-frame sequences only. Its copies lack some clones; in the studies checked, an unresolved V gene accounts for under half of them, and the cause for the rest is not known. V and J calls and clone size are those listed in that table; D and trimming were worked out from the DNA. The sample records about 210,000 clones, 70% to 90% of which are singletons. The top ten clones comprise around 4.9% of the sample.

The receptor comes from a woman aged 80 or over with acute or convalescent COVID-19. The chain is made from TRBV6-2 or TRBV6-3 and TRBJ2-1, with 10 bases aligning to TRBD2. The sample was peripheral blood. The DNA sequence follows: TGTGCCAGCAGCTCCCAGCGGGAGGGAAAAAACAATGAGCAGTTCTTC. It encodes CASSSQREGKNNEQFF.